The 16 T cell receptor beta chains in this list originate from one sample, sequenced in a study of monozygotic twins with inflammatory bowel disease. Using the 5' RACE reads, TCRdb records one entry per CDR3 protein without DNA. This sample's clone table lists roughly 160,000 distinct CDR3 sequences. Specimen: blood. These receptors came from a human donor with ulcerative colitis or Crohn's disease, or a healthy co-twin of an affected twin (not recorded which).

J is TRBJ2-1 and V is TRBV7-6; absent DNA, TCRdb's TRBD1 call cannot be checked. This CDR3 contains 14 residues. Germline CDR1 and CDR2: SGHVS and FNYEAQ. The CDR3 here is CASSFRDSRPEQFF.

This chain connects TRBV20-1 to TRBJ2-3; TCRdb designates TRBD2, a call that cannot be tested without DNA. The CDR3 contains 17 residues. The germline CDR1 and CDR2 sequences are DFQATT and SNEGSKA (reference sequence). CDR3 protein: CSARAFGTSGGQGTQYF.

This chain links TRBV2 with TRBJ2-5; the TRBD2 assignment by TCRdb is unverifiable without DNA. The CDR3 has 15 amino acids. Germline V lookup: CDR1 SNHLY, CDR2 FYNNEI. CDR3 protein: CASSEGLVGEETQYF.

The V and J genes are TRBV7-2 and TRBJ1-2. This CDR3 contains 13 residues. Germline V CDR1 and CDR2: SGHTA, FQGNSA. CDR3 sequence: CASSLDPGDGYTF.

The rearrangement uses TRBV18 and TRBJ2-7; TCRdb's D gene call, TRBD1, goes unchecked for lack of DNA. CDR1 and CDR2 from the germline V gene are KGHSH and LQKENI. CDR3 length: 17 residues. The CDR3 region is CASSPSRGGLLSYEQYF.

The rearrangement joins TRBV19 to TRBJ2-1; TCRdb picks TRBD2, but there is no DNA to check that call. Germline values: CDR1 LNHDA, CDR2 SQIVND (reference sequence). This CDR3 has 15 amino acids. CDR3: CASSSSGESYNEQFF.

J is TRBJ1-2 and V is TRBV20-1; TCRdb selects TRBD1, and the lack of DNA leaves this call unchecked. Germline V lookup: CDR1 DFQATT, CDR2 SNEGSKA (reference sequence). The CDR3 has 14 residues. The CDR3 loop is CSARFQGAIYGYTF.

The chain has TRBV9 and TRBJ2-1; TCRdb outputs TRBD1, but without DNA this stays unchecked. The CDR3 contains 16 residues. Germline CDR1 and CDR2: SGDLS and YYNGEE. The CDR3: CASSVSGSAFYNEQYF.

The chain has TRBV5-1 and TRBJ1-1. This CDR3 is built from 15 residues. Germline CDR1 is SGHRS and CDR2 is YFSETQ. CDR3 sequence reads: CASSLGGIMNTEAFF.

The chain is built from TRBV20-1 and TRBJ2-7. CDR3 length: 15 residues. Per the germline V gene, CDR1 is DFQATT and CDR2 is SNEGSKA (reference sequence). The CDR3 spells CSAHAWREASYEQYF.

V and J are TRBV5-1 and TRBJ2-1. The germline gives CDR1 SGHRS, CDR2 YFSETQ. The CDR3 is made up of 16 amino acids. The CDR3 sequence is CASSLVTLGLWDEQFF.

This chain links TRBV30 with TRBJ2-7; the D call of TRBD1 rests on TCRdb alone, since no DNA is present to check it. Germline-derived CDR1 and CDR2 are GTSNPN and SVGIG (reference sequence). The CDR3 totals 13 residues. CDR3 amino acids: CAWNQGTGAVQYF.

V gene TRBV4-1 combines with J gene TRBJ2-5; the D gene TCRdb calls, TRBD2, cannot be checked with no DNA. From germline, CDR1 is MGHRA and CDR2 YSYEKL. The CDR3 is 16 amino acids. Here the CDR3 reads CASSQGIAGIQETQYF.

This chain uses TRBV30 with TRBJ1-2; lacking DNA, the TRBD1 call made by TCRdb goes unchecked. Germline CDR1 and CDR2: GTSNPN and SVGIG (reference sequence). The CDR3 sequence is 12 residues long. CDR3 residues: CAWSVGGYGYTF.

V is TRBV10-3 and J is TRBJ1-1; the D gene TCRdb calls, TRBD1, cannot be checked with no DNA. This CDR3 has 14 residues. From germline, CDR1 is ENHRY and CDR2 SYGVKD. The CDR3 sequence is CAITPDREGTEAFF.

The CDR3: CSARDRGRQVEQFF. The rearrangement links TRBV20-1 to TRBJ2-1; TCRdb returns TRBD2, unconfirmable since there is no DNA. CDR1 DFQATT and CDR2 SNEGSKA come from the germline V gene (reference sequence). The CDR3 extends over 14 amino acids.